Each of the 9 T cell receptor beta chains below was sequenced from the same sample in a study of cytomegalovirus exposure and HLA in healthy donors. Vbeta (60) and Jbeta (13) primers were used in the PCR. This table comes from immunoSEQ multiplex PCR, and its TCRdb copy is limited to in-frame clones, with some not included. The profile covers some 180,000 clones, with 65% to 85% appearing a single time and more than 1.5% taken by the ten largest. Sequenced: PBMCs. These receptors came from a man aged 40-49 years in good health and CMV-seropositive.

This rearrangement joins TRBV19 to TRBJ2-1; 9 nucleotides line up with TRBD2. This CDR3 is 15 amino acids long. CDR1 LNHDA and CDR2 SQIVND come from the germline V gene (reference sequence). J was trimmed by 9 bases and V by 3 bases; bases with no gene match: 9. The CDR3 reads CASSIEIAGVGEQFF. As DNA, the CDR3 is TGTGCCAGTAGTATTGAAATAGCGGGAGTGGGTGAGCAGTTCTTC.

This clone was picked up a small number of times. This chain joins TRBV9 and TRBJ2-5; a possible D gene is TRBD1 (5 bases). Germline V lookup: CDR1 SGDLS, CDR2 YYNGEE. The V and J ends lost 7 bases and 5 bases respectively, with 18 bases between them. CDR3 length: 14 amino acids. The CDR3 here is CASSKTTGRETQYF. In DNA, the CDR3 is TGTGCCAGCTCTAAAACTACAGGCAGGGAGACCCAGTACTTC. The whole variable domain, remainder taken from reference TRBV9 and TRBJ2-5, is DSGVTQTPKHLITATGQRVTLRCSPRSGDLSVYWYQQSLDQGLQFLIQYYNGEERAKGNILERFSAQQFPDLHSELNLSSLELGDSALYFCASSKTTGRETQYFGPGTRLLVL.

The rearrangement links TRBV12-5 to TRBJ1-2; D unresolved. The V end was cut by 2 bases, the J end by 8 bases, with 6 bases between. The germline gives CDR1 LGHNT, CDR2 FRNRAP. The CDR3 length is 11 residues. The chain's CDR3 is CASGLNTGYTF. CDR3 nucleotides: TGTGCTAGTGGTTTGAACACCGGCTACACCTTC. The complete variable domain, with remaining parts taken from reference TRBV12-5 and TRBJ1-2, reads DARVTQTPRHKVTEMGQEVTMRCQPILGHNTVFWYRQTMMQGLELLAYFRNRAPLDDSGMPKDRFSAEMPDATLATLKIQPSEPRDSAVYFCASGLNTGYTFGSGTRLTVV.

CDR3 DNA sequence: TGTGCTAGTGGTTTGGTCGAGGGGGTCAAAAACATTCAGTACTTC. Translated, it gives CASGLVEGVKNIQYF. V usage is TRBV12-5 and J usage is TRBJ2-4; a weak D match, TRBD1 (6 bases). The germline V and J ends were trimmed by 0 bases and 3 bases, with 9 bases remaining between them. From germline, CDR1 is LGHNT and CDR2 FRNRAP. The CDR3 has 15 amino acids.

The V gene is TRBV7-9, the J gene TRBJ2-4, with a possible D match to TRBD2 (6 bases). V lost 0 bases to trimming and J lost 7 bases, with 10 bases between them. This CDR3 region has 14 residues. CDR1 SEHNR and CDR2 FQNEAQ come from the germline V gene (reference sequence). For the CDR3, the DNA is TGTGCCAGCAGCTTAGCCCGGGAGAGTAACATTCAGTACTTC. This codes for CASSLARESNIQYF.

The V call is TRBV27, the J call TRBJ2-7; possible D gene TRBD2, 7 bases. CDR3 length equals 14 residues. Germline V CDR1 and CDR2: MNHEY, SMNVEV (reference sequence). With 3 bases removed from V and 6 bases from J, the gap between germline ends came to 15 bases. As DNA, the CDR3 is TGTGCCAGCAGTTTCACGCTGGGGGGGCTCGAGCAGTACTTC. Residues: CASSFTLGGLEQYF.

This chain links TRBV5-6 with TRBJ2-1; 9 bases fit TRBD2. CDR3 length: 17 amino acids. J lost 7 bases, V lost 6 bases, and 17 bases had no gene match. Germline V gives CDR1 SGHDT, CDR2 YYEEEE. This CDR3 reads CASKGLAGSLGGNEQFF. CDR3 DNA: TGTGCCAGCAAAGGGCTAGCGGGATCCCTGGGGGGTAATGAGCAGTTCTTC.

The J gene is TRBJ2-3, the V gene TRBV7-2, with D unresolved. From germline, CDR1 is SGHTA and CDR2 FQGNSA. The ends were cut back, 3 bases at V and 0 bases at J, with 7 bases in the middle. The CDR3 contains 14 residues. CDR3 nucleotide sequence: TGTGCCAGCAGCTTGACTCCTAGCACAGATACGCAGTATTTT. Amino acid sequence: CASSLTPSTDTQYF.

This clone was recorded once. The rearrangement links TRBV18 to TRBJ1-5; D is possibly TRBD1 (5 bases). Germline-derived CDR1 and CDR2 are KGHSH and LQKENI. Between the trimmed V and J ends, which lost 4 bases and 2 bases, there was a span of 15 bases. This CDR3 region has 16 residues. The DNA for the CDR3 is TGTGCCAGCTCACAGTCAGGCGCGGGGCGCAATCAGCCCCAGCATTTT. This gives the protein CASSQSGAGRNQPQHF.